What follows is one T cell receptor (beta chain) and its context. It was during active infection that Seattle patients were enrolled and then longitudinally followed. The table came from immunoSEQ multiplex PCR; TCRdb's copy has only in-frame clones and leaves some out. The data contain 150,000 or so clones, around 74% of them singletons. The CDR3 extends over 14 amino acids. The germline V gene has CDR1 LGHDT and CDR2 YNNKEL (reference sequence). Trimming took off 3 bases at V and 3 bases at J, with 11 bases between the two ends. This sample was taken from a study of blood T cell repertoires in COVID-19. At the level of the study: Italy, Spain and the United States were the sources of the convalescent and acute COVID-19 samples. Sample material is recorded as cDNA or gDNA derived from T cells, B-cell-depleted T cells, or PBMCs.

The chain has TRBV3-1 (or the pseudogene TRBV3-2) and TRBJ1-1; D remains unclear. The specimen was peripheral blood. The origin of this receptor is a woman aged 55-70 years with COVID-19, enrolled during active disease. CDR3 nucleotides: TGTGCCAGCAGCCAGCGGGGTCTCGACACTGAAGCTTTCTTT. Protein: CASSQRGLDTEAFF.